The clone carrying this T cell receptor (beta chain) was detected many times. The antigen is unknown. The sample originates from a study of early T cells in non-severe SARS-CoV-2 infection. Study observations and caveats: Private and CD4 specificities were missed by VDJdb matching, which favored anti-spike CD8 responses.

The CDR3 totals 13 residues. Germline trimming cut 5 bases from V and 7 bases from J; bases unmatched to any gene: 7. The germline CDR1 and CDR2 sequences are SQVTM and ANQGSEA. Each single cDNA molecule received a unique molecular identifier. Via MiXCR, TCRdb re-called the 5' RACE reads, giving one row per CDR3 protein. The sample has some 57,000 distinct CDR3 sequences, under 11% seen once. The rearrangement joins TRBV29-1 to TRBJ1-4; 7 nucleotides match TRBD1. The receptor was derived from an adult who was a healthcare worker with PCR-confirmed SARS-CoV-2 infection or an uninfected control (not recorded which). The sequenced sample consisted of whole blood. The CDR3 DNA follows: TGCAGCGTTTACAGGGGCCGAGGTGAAAAACTGTTTTTT. Its protein product is CSVYRGRGEKLFF.